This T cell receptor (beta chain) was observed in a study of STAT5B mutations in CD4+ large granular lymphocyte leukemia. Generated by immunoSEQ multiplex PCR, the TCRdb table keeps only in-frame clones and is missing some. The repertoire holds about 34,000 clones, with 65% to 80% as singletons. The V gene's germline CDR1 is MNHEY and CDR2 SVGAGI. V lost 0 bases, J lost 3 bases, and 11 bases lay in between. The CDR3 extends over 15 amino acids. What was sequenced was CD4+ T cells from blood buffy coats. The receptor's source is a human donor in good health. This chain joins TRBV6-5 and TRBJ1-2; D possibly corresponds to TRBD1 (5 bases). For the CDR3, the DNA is TGTGCCAGCAGTTACTCGGGACCCAGAGACTATGGCTACACCTTC. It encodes CASSYSGPRDYGYTF.